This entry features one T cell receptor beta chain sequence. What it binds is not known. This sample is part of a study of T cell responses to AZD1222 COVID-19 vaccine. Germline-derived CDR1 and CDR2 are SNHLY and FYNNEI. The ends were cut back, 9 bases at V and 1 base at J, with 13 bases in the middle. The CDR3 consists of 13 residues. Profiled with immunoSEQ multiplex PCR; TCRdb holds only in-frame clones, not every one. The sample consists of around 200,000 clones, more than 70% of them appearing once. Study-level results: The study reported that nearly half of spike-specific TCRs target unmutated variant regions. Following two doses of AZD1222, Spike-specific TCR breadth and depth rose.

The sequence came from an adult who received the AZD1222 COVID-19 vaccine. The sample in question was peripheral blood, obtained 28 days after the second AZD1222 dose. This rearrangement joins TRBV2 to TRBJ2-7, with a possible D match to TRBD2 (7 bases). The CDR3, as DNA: TGTGCCAGGGGGGGAGGGGGTTCCTACGAGCAGTACTTC. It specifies CARGGGGSYEQYF. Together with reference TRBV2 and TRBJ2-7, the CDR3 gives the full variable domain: EPEVTQTPSHQVTQMGQEVILRCVPISNHLYFYWYRQILGQKVEFLVSFYNNEISEKSEIFDDQFSVERPDGSNFTLKIRSTKLEDSAMYFCARGGGGSYEQYFGPGTRLTVT.